This T cell receptor beta chain came from a study of CD8+CD57+ T cells in acquired aplastic anemia (dated 2018 in TCRdb). About the study as a whole: On average, sorted CD4+ and CD8+ cells yielded 3.2 ug of extracted DNA, with a range of 0.2 to 27.4 ug.

TCR beta VDJ combination and CDR3 sequence profiling used genomic DNA as the template. TCR repertoire sequencing was run on an Illumina HiSeq 2000. On the study's bioinformatics: TRBV/TRBJ rearrangement plots, CDR3 size and DJ length profiles, and Simpson's diversity index were used to assess repertoires. Whichever DNA sequence was most abundant in the deep sequencing data was defined as the immunodominant clone. CDR3 amino acid sequences were screened for sharing across subjects and compared with published repertoires and the VDJdb database. TCRdb reprocessing: public reads trimmed at Q25 with fastp, clones called with MiXCR, in-frame beta chains kept. CDR3 protein sequences are deduplicated, and each keeps its most common genes and DNA. Clone size and V and J calls follow TCRdb, not the original study. The sample contains 150,000 to 200,000 distinct CDR3 sequences, about 64% of them found a single time. Jointly, the top ten make up around 46% of the sample.

V is shortened by 5 bases, J by 4 bases, and the region joining them spans 12 bases. The germline V gene (reference sequence) supplies CDR1 LNHDA and CDR2 SQIVND. Its CDR3 holds 14 amino acids, cysteine through phenylalanine. Solely the CDR3 DNA is kept, with 42 bases framed from the first base. This clonotype has more than one count but fewer than ten. It has no known antigen specificity. No base quality values were provided; no much bigger clone lies one nucleotide off. In this study, sorted CD4+ and CD8+ T cells from the blood of healthy subjects and of severe aplastic anemia patients had their TCR repertoires deep-sequenced. Ficoll-Paque density gradient centrifugation was used to isolate peripheral blood mononuclear cells. Before DNA extraction, CD4+ and CD8+ T cells were sorted with FACS or magnetic beads. Results and caveats for the whole study, not just this receptor: Although some 28 CD8+ CDR3 sequences were shared by patients and controls, these sequences appeared highly expressed in patients and within the immunodominant clones of patients. Patients and healthy controls showed no significant difference in CD8+ Simpson's diversity (P=0.060).

Sequenced material: sorted CD4+, CD8+, or CD8+CD57+ T cells (not recorded which) from PBMCs. The sequence links TRBV19 to TRBJ1-5, with a weak D call of TRBD1 (6 bases match). The clonotype comes from a human donor with severe aplastic anemia or a healthy control (not recorded which). The bases read TGTGCCAGTAGTGCACGGGACACTAATCAGCCCCAGCATTTT. This yields the protein CASSARDTNQPQHF.